These 24 T cell receptor beta chains were sequenced from one sample in a study of T cell responses to AZD1222 COVID-19 vaccine. Assay: immunoSEQ multiplex PCR; the TCRdb copy retains only in-frame clones and omits some. The sample yields about 68,000 clones, 86% seen once. The sample was peripheral blood, taken on day 0 of AZD1222 vaccination. All receptors derive from an adult in good health.

This chain joins TRBV30 and TRBJ1-2; D is unresolved. CDR1 and CDR2 from the germline V gene are GTSNPN and SVGIG (reference sequence). V was shortened by 5 bases and J by 1 base, with 8 bases between the two germline ends. This CDR3 has 12 amino acids. CDR3 bases: TGTGCCTGGTCCGGGTTTAACTATGGCTACACCTTC. Translating it yields CAWSGFNYGYTF. Together with reference TRBV30 and TRBJ1-2, the CDR3 gives the full variable domain: SQTIHQWPATLVQPVGSPLSLECTVEGTSNPNLYWYRQAAGRGLQLLFYSVGIGQISSEVPQNLSASRPQDRQFILSSKKLLLSDSGFYLCAWSGFNYGYTFGSGTRLTVV.

The rearrangement uses TRBV19 and TRBJ1-6; D remains ambiguous. Germline assignment: CDR1 LNHDA and CDR2 SQIVND (reference sequence). Trimming left V 3 bases short and J 10 bases short, with 10 bases between. This CDR3 contains 13 residues. The CDR3 here is CASSMEVDSPLHF. The CDR3 DNA reads TGTGCCAGTAGTATGGAAGTGGACTCACCCCTCCACTTT.

J is TRBJ1-1 and V is TRBV11-2; D call uncertain. Germline V gene data show CDR1 as SGHAT and CDR2 as FQNNGV. The V end was cut by 0 bases, the J end by 0 bases, with 2 bases between. The CDR3 length is 13 residues. CDR3 sequence reads: CASSLEMNTEAFF. For the CDR3, the DNA is TGTGCCAGCAGCTTAGAGATGAACACTGAAGCTTTCTTT.

This clone was counted once. The chain has TRBV30 and TRBJ1-3, with D maybe TRBD1 (6 bases). The germline CDR1 and CDR2 sequences are GTSNPN and SVGIG (reference sequence). Trimming pared 3 bases from V and 4 bases from J, leaving 13 bases between. The CDR3 covers 14 residues. The CDR3 DNA reads as TGTGCCTGGAGGTCACAGGGATTCGGAAACACCATATATTTT. Its translation: CAWRSQGFGNTIYF.

This chain joins TRBV30 and TRBJ1-2; TRBD1 aligns across 7 bases. Germline lookup yields CDR1 GTSNPN and CDR2 SVGIG (reference sequence). The CDR3 extends over 13 amino acids. V gave up 5 bases and J gave up 2 bases; unmatched junction bases: 5. DNA of the CDR3: TGTGCCTGGCGACAGGGAGGGAACTATGGCTACACCTTC. Encoded protein: CAWRQGGNYGYTF. The complete variable domain, with remaining parts taken from reference TRBV30 and TRBJ1-2, reads SQTIHQWPATLVQPVGSPLSLECTVEGTSNPNLYWYRQAAGRGLQLLFYSVGIGQISSEVPQNLSASRPQDRQFILSSKKLLLSDSGFYLCAWRQGGNYGYTFGSGTRLTVV.

This clone was observed once. The chain is built from TRBV6-2 or TRBV6-3 and TRBJ1-1; 7 nucleotides agree with TRBD1. In germline, CDR1 is MNHEY, CDR2 SVGEGT. Losses at the gene ends were 2 bases for V and 6 bases for J; bases not matched to a gene: 6. This CDR3 contains 14 residues. This chain's CDR3 is CASSYRGPKAEAFF. The CDR3 DNA follows: TGTGCCAGCAGTTACAGGGGGCCGAAAGCTGAAGCTTTCTTT.

V gene TRBV19 combines with J gene TRBJ1-3; 10 bases match TRBD1. V was pared by 4 bases and J by 4 bases, with 7 bases of the junction left unmatched. The CDR3 covers 16 residues. CDR1 is LNHDA and CDR2 is SQIVND in the germline V gene (reference sequence). CDR3 in amino acids: CASSTSGTGAGNTIYF. The CDR3 DNA follows: TGTGCCAGTAGTACCTCCGGGACAGGGGCCGGAAACACCATATATTTT. Together with reference TRBV19 and TRBJ1-3, the CDR3 gives the full variable domain: DGGITQSPKYLFRKEGQNVTLSCEQNLNHDAMYWYRQDPGQGLRLIYYSQIVNDFQKGDIAEGYSVSREKKESFPLTVTSAQKNPTAFYLCASSTSGTGAGNTIYFGEGSWLTVV.

This CDR3 reads CASSLDRNQPQHF. The CDR3 DNA reads as TGTGCCAGCAGCCTCGACAGGAATCAGCCCCAGCATTTT. The chain joins TRBV6-6 to TRBJ1-5; D may be TRBD1 (6 bases). This CDR3 spans 13 amino acids. Trimming cost V 6 bases and J 4 bases, with 10 bases left between them. Germline V CDR1 and CDR2: MNHNY, SVGAGI (reference sequence).

This sequence joins TRBV28 and TRBJ1-1; the D gene is possibly TRBD1 (5 bases). Trimming pared 7 bases from V and 6 bases from J, leaving 15 bases between. This CDR3 contains 13 residues. Per the germline V gene, CDR1 is MDHEN and CDR2 is SYDVKM. This CDR3 reads CASKEGRGPEAFF. The CDR3 DNA sequence: TGTGCCAGCAAGGAGGGGCGCGGTCCTGAAGCTTTCTTT.

The chain employs TRBV18 and TRBJ2-1; D possibly matches TRBD1 or TRBD2 (5 bases each). The V end lost 8 bases, the J end lost 5 bases, and 25 bases lay between the germline ends. Germline assignment: CDR1 KGHSH and CDR2 LQKENI. This CDR3 comprises 17 residues. The CDR3: CASRTQDKGRVNNEQFF. Written as DNA, the CDR3 is TGTGCCAGCCGTACCCAGGATAAGGGACGGGTAAACAATGAGCAGTTCTTC. Supplemented by reference TRBV18 and TRBJ2-1, the full variable domain reads NAGVMQNPRHLVRRRGQEARLRCSPMKGHSHVYWYRQLPEEGLKFMVYLQKENIIDESGMPKERFSAEFPKEGPSILRIQQVVRGDSAAYFCASRTQDKGRVNNEQFFGPGTRLTVL.

This clone was recorded once. The rearrangement joins TRBV4-3 to TRBJ2-1; 8 nucleotides line up with TRBD2. J was trimmed by 6 bases and V by 1 base; bases with no gene match: 8. This CDR3 has 16 residues. CDR1 and CDR2 from the germline V gene are LGHNA and YSLEER. The CDR3 sequence: CASSQGTGGIGNEQFF. CDR3 nucleotide sequence: TGCGCCAGCAGCCAAGGTACGGGAGGGATTGGCAATGAGCAGTTCTTC.

CDR3 bases: TGTGCCAGCAGCGCCCACCAGGGGGTCGGTGAGCAGTTCTTC. This sequence encodes CASSAHQGVGEQFF. The chain uses TRBV9 and TRBJ2-1; 7 bases line up with TRBD1. Germline V gives CDR1 SGDLS, CDR2 YYNGEE. CDR3 length: 14 residues. Trimming cost V 3 bases and J 9 bases; bases outside gene matches: 9. The full variable domain, its missing parts supplied by reference TRBV9 and TRBJ2-1, is DSGVTQTPKHLITATGQRVTLRCSPRSGDLSVYWYQQSLDQGLQFLIQYYNGEERAKGNILERFSAQQFPDLHSELNLSSLELGDSALYFCASSAHQGVGEQFFGPGTRLTVL.

The V gene is TRBV15, the J gene TRBJ1-4; D is perhaps TRBD1 (5 bases). There are 15 residues in the CDR3. The V end was cut by 0 bases, the J end by 8 bases, with 13 bases between. Germline V gene data show CDR1 as LNHNV and CDR2 as YYDKDF (reference sequence). DNA for the CDR3: TGTGCCACCAGCAGAGACAGGGTTTCGGGAGAAAAACTGTTTTTT. Residues: CATSRDRVSGEKLFF.

The chain is built from TRBV30 and TRBJ2-3, with D possibly being TRBD1 (6 bases). Germline V lookup: CDR1 GTSNPN, CDR2 SVGIG (reference sequence). This CDR3 has 15 residues. Between the trimmed V and J ends, which lost 0 bases and 2 bases, there was a span of 12 bases. CDR3 nucleotides: TGTGCCTGGAGTGTAATGAGGGGGTTCACAGATACGCAGTATTTT. It is translated as CAWSVMRGFTDTQYF. The full variable domain, completed using reference TRBV30 and TRBJ2-3, is SQTIHQWPATLVQPVGSPLSLECTVEGTSNPNLYWYRQAAGRGLQLLFYSVGIGQISSEVPQNLSASRPQDRQFILSSKKLLLSDSGFYLCAWSVMRGFTDTQYFGPGTRLTVL.

V and J are TRBV6-5 and TRBJ2-7, with D possibly TRBD1 on 7 matching bases. This CDR3 has 13 amino acids. The V gene lost 4 bases and the J gene lost 5 bases, with 12 bases spanning the gap. The germline gives CDR1 MNHEY, CDR2 SVGAGI. As DNA, the CDR3 is TGTGCCAGCAGTTGGAGGGGGCCCAACGAGCAGTACTTC. Its translation: CASSWRGPNEQYF.

This rearrangement joins TRBV7-9 to TRBJ1-2; D is unresolved. V lost 1 base and J 5 bases, leaving 8 bases between the germline ends. The length of the CDR3 is 13 residues. The V gene's germline CDR1 is SEHNR and CDR2 FQNEAQ (reference sequence). The CDR3 DNA follows: TGTGCCAGCAGCTTAGGGGCGGGATATGGCTACACCTTC. Protein sequence: CASSLGAGYGYTF.

This clone appeared a few times. The chain carries TRBV28 and TRBJ2-1; D possibly corresponds to TRBD2 (5 bases). There are 16 residues in the CDR3. Trimming left V 5 bases short and J 5 bases short, with 19 bases between. Germline V gene lookup returns CDR1 MDHEN and CDR2 SYDVKM. CDR3 in DNA: TGTGCCAGCAGTACGTCTTACTTGGGAGAGAACAATGAGCAGTTCTTC. This sequence encodes CASSTSYLGENNEQFF. The full variable domain, with the rest looked up from reference TRBV28 and TRBJ2-1, is DVKVTQSSRYLVKRTGEKVFLECVQDMDHENMFWYRQDPGLGLRLIYFSYDVKMKEKGDIPEGYSVSREKKERFSLILESASTNQTSMYLCASSTSYLGENNEQFFGPGTRLTVL.

The chain has TRBV2 and TRBJ2-1, with D tentatively TRBD1 or TRBD2 (5 bases each). The CDR3 has 13 residues. V was cut by 4 bases and J by 8 bases, with 12 bases left in between. Germline CDR1 SNHLY, CDR2 FYNNEI. CDR3 nucleotides: TGTGCCAGCAGTGTACGATTGGGGGATGAGCAGTTCTTC. Translating it yields CASSVRLGDEQFF. The full variable domain, in which reference TRBV2 and TRBJ2-1 provide the parts outside the CDR3, is EPEVTQTPSHQVTQMGQEVILRCVPISNHLYFYWYRQILGQKVEFLVSFYNNEISEKSEIFDDQFSVERPDGSNFTLKIRSTKLEDSAMYFCASSVRLGDEQFFGPGTRLTVL.

J is TRBJ1-2 and V is TRBV13, with D tentatively TRBD1 (5 bases). The CDR3 totals 16 residues. Germline lookup yields CDR1 PRHDT and CDR2 FYEKMQ (reference sequence). Trimming pared 0 bases from V and 5 bases from J, leaving 16 bases between. CDR3 amino acids: CASSLGVTALGYGYTF. The CDR3, as DNA: TGTGCCAGCAGCTTAGGGGTGACAGCCCTGGGATATGGCTACACCTTC.

This chain joins TRBV7-2 and TRBJ1-1, with D possibly matching TRBD1 (5 bases). The V gene's germline CDR1 is SGHTA and CDR2 FQGNSA. Trimming took off 10 bases at V and 1 base at J, with 13 bases between the two ends. There are 13 residues in the CDR3. The CDR3 DNA reads TGTGCCACTTCGAGACAGTGGAACACTGAAGCTTTCTTT. Its translation is CATSRQWNTEAFF.

The chain is built from TRBV18 and TRBJ1-2, with 9 bases that match TRBD1. This CDR3 is 13 amino acids long. CDR1 KGHSH and CDR2 LQKENI come from the germline V gene. After removal of 5 bases from V and 7 bases from J, the junction contained 5 bases not matched to a gene. The CDR3 nucleotides are TGTGCCAGCTCAGAAACAGGGGGCTCTGGCTACACCTTC. Its translation: CASSETGGSGYTF.

The J gene is TRBJ1-4, the V gene TRBV4-2; D is possibly TRBD1 (6 bases). The CDR3 contains 12 residues. The germline V gene has CDR1 LGHNA and CDR2 YNFKEQ. V was clipped by 0 bases and J by 10 bases, with 6 bases between them. CDR3 nucleotides: TGTGCCAGCAGCCAAGAAGGGGGAAAACTGTTTTTT. Amino acid sequence: CASSQEGGKLFF.

This chain joins TRBV19 and TRBJ2-7; 7 bases agree with TRBD1. J lost 4 bases, V lost 8 bases, and 5 bases had no gene match. The CDR3 spans 12 residues. Germline CDR1 is LNHDA and CDR2 is SQIVND (reference sequence). The CDR3: CASRAGGYEQYF. The CDR3 region has the DNA TGTGCCAGTCGGGCAGGGGGTTACGAGCAGTACTTC.

In the case of this clone: One junction end disagrees with the germline gene, perhaps due to a read error. V gene TRBV5-5 combines with J gene TRBJ1-6; 8 bases line up with TRBD1. There are 17 residues in the CDR3. In germline, CDR1 is SGHKS, CDR2 YYEKEE (reference sequence). In nucleotides, the CDR3 is TGTGCCAGCACCTTGGAATGGACAGGGACGATGGGTTCACCCCTCCACTTT. Translated, it gives CASTLEWTGTMGSPLHF.